This TCR beta chain was sequenced during a study of read filtering for tumor transcriptome and immune sequencing. Study details: TCR-mapped reads were about 3.5 to 10.27 million with IR-seq versus about 75 to 1,400 with RNA-seq. Study findings and constraints: IR-seq captured clonotypes deeper and more reliably than RNA-seq. Dropping single-read clonotypes raised IR-seq and RNA-seq shared-clonotype correlation.

From 300 to 450 ng of RNA, a library with molecular barcoded alpha/delta and beta/gamma adaptors was made. TCRdb re-called the reads with MiXCR, one entry per CDR3 protein. The data hold roughly 25,000 distinct CDR3 sequences, with 20% to 25% observed a single time. This clonotype was detected many times. Its specificity is not known. This CDR3 spans 13 amino acids. V was cut by 2 bases and J by 6 bases, with 8 bases left in between. The source of this sequence is a donor over 35 with multiple myeloma. Source material: a population of CD138-negative cells sorted from bone marrow. The gene calls are TRBV12-3 or TRBV12-4 and TRBJ2-1; D ambiguous. This CDR3 is CASSLQPPNEQFF. The CDR3 coding sequence is TGTGCCAGCAGTTTACAACCTCCCAATGAGCAGTTCTTC.